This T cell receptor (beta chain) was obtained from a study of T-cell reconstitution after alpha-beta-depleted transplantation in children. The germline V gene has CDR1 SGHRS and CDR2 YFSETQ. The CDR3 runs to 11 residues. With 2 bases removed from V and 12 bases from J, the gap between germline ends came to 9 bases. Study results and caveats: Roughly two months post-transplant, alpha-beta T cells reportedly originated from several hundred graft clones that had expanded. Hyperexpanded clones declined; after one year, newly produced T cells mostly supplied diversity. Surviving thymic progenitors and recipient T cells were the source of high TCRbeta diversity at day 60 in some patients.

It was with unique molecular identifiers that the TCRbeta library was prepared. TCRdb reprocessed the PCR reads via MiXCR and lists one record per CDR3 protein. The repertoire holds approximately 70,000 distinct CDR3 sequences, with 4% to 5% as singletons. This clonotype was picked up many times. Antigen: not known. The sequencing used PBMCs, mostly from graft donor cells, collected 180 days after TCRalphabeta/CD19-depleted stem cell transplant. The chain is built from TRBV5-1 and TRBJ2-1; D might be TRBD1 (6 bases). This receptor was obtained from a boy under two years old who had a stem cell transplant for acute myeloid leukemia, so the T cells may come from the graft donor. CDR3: CASSLGGVQFF. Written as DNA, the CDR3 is TGCGCCAGCAGCTTAGGGGGTGTGCAGTTCTTC.